This record concerns one T cell receptor (beta chain) sequence. The antigen is unknown. The CDR3 extends over 15 amino acids. Germline V gives CDR1 SGHAT, CDR2 FQNNGV. Trimming removed 4 bases at V and 2 bases at J, with 15 bases between. Into CD45RA+ naive and CD45RA-negative memory subsets, the CD4+ cells were split. This specimen comes from a study of shared clonotypes between healthy human individuals. Sequencing was performed with immunoSEQ multiplex PCR; in TCRdb, only in-frame clones are kept and a portion is missing. Here the sample spans some 2,000,000 clones, over 85% being singletons. Study-wide points: Sampling involved blood alone; tissue repertoires likely differ.

The sequencing input was naive CD4+ T cells sorted from blood. Subset denoted: CD45RA+ positively selected. This TCR was sampled from a young man in good health. The chain recombines TRBV11-2 with TRBJ2-7, with D maybe TRBD1 (6 bases). The CDR3 sequence is CASSSPTGPTYEQYF. CDR3 sequence (DNA): TGTGCCAGCAGCTCCCCGACAGGTCCCACCTACGAGCAGTACTTC. Based on the CDR3 plus reference TRBV11-2 and TRBJ2-7, the full variable domain is EAGVAQSPRYKIIEKRQSVAFWCNPISGHATLYWYQQILGQGPKLLIQFQNNGVVDDSQLPKDRFSAERLKGVDSTLKIQPAKLEDSAVYLCASSSPTGPTYEQYFGPGTRLTVT.